Below, 12 T cell receptor beta chains from the same sample are listed, as sequenced in a study of OX40 agonist ivuxolimab in advanced cancers. The protocol was immunoSEQ multiplex PCR, while the TCRdb copy is restricted to in-frame clones and leaves out a portion. The repertoire holds 72,000 or so clones, with roughly nine tenths as singletons. The sample in question was CD4+ or CD8+ T cells sorted from blood, obtained in a trial of the OX40 agonist ivuxolimab. The receptors were sampled from an adult with an advanced solid tumor such as melanoma, head and neck, liver or kidney cancer.

The V gene is TRBV11-2, the J gene TRBJ1-4, with D perhaps matching TRBD1 (5 bases). Deletions cut 2 bases from V and 5 bases from J, with 12 bases between. Germline values: CDR1 SGHAT, CDR2 FQNNGV. The CDR3 length is 15 residues. CDR3 in DNA: TGTGCCAGCAGCTTATCTGAGGGGACGAATGAAAAACTGTTTTTT. Translated, it gives CASSLSEGTNEKLFF.

The V call is TRBV5-6, the J call TRBJ2-5; 9 nucleotides align to TRBD1. Germline trimming cut 4 bases from V and 5 bases from J; bases unmatched to any gene: 12. The germline gives CDR1 SGHDT, CDR2 YYEEEE. The CDR3 spans 16 residues. CDR3 in amino acids: CASSQGTGMRQETQYF. The CDR3 bases are TGTGCCAGCAGCCAAGGGACAGGGATGCGGCAGGAGACCCAGTACTTC.

The chain employs TRBV11-3 and TRBJ2-7; 7 bases line up with TRBD1. The length of the CDR3 is 14 residues. The germline V gene has CDR1 SGHNT and CDR2 YENEEA. With 5 bases clipped from V and 2 bases from J, the junction kept 6 bases outside the gene matches. CDR3: CASSLRGTTYEQYF. CDR3 sequence (DNA): TGTGCCAGCAGCCTCAGGGGGACAACCTACGAGCAGTACTTC.

This clone was picked up one time. In nucleotides, the CDR3 is TGTGCCAGTAGTATTTGGGGGGACAATGAAAAACTGTTTTTT. Translated: CASSIWGDNEKLFF. The V call is TRBV19, the J call TRBJ1-4; TRBD1 might be the D (5 bases). From germline, CDR1 is LNHDA and CDR2 SQIVND (reference sequence). The CDR3 length is 14 residues. The V and J ends lost 3 bases and 5 bases respectively, with 10 bases between them.

The V gene is TRBV10-1, the J gene TRBJ1-1; D is possibly TRBD1 (5 bases). Trimming cost V 5 bases and J 4 bases, with 11 bases left between them. The CDR3 loop spans 13 amino acids. In germline, CDR1 is WNHNN, CDR2 SYGVQD (reference sequence). CDR3 loop: CASSWDAGTEAFF. The CDR3 coding sequence is TGCGCCAGCAGTTGGGACGCGGGCACTGAAGCTTTCTTT.

This clone was counted a single time. The chain is built from TRBV2 and TRBJ1-5, with D unresolved. The CDR3 is 15 residues long. V was pared by 8 bases and J by 0 bases, with 14 bases between. In germline, CDR1 is SNHLY, CDR2 FYNNEI. The CDR3 sequence is CASQASHISNQPQHF. CDR3 DNA sequence: TGTGCCAGCCAGGCCAGTCACATTAGCAATCAGCCCCAGCATTTT. The full variable domain, its missing parts supplied by reference TRBV2 and TRBJ1-5, is EPEVTQTPSHQVTQMGQEVILRCVPISNHLYFYWYRQILGQKVEFLVSFYNNEISEKSEIFDDQFSVERPDGSNFTLKIRSTKLEDSAMYFCASQASHISNQPQHFGDGTRLSIL.

J is TRBJ2-5 and V is TRBV7-8; D unclear. CDR3 length equals 15 residues. Germline-derived CDR1 and CDR2 are SGHVS and FQNEAQ. With 0 bases removed from V and 2 bases from J, the gap between germline ends came to 10 bases. CDR3 amino acids: CASSLAQRAQETQYF. In DNA, the CDR3 is TGTGCCAGCAGCTTAGCGCAGAGAGCGCAAGAGACCCAGTACTTC.

The rearrangement joins TRBV27 to TRBJ2-3; 15 positions agree with TRBD2. Germline assignment: CDR1 MNHEY and CDR2 SMNVEV (reference sequence). Trimming removed 4 bases from V and 0 bases from J; junction bases left unmatched: 8. The CDR3 totals 19 residues. The CDR3 sequence: CASSSLGLAGGRSTDTQYF. CDR3 DNA sequence: TGTGCCAGCAGTTCCCTCGGACTAGCGGGAGGGCGGAGCACAGATACGCAGTATTTT.

This chain links TRBV30 with TRBJ2-3; 9 bases are shared with TRBD2. The CDR3 spans 15 residues. Per germline, CDR1 GTSNPN and CDR2 SVGIG (reference sequence). V shed 0 bases, J shed 3 bases, and the junction held 4 bases outside the gene matches. CDR3 region: CAWSVGLAGTDTQYF. The CDR3 DNA follows: TGTGCCTGGAGTGTGGGGCTAGCGGGGACAGATACGCAGTATTTT.

The chain is built from TRBV7-3 and TRBJ2-7, with D tentatively TRBD2 (5 bases). The V end was cut by 1 base, the J end by 5 bases, with 9 bases between. CDR3 length equals 13 residues. Germline V gene data show CDR1 as SGHTA and CDR2 as FQGTGA. CDR3 region: CASSLISGDEQYF. The CDR3 DNA follows: TGTGCCAGCAGCTTAATCTCCGGGGACGAGCAGTACTTC. Variable domain in full (rest from reference TRBV7-3 and TRBJ2-7): GAGVSQTPSNKVTEKGKYVELRCDPISGHTALYWYRQSLGQGPEFLIYFQGTGAADDSGLPNDRFFAVRPEGSVSTLKIQRTERGDSAVYLCASSLISGDEQYFGPGTRLTVT.

This chain uses TRBV19 with TRBJ1-2; 7 nucleotides line up with TRBD1. Germline loops: CDR1 LNHDA, CDR2 SQIVND (reference sequence). This CDR3 has 14 amino acids. V trimming: 5 bases; J trimming: 1 base; junction bases outside the gene matches: 4. The CDR3 region has the DNA TGTGCCAGTAGTCCGGGACAGAATAACTATGGCTACACCTTC. It specifies CASSPGQNNYGYTF.

This clone was counted a single time. V and J are TRBV19 and TRBJ2-2; perhaps TRBD2 as D (5 bases). V gave up 4 bases and J gave up 4 bases, with 13 bases separating them. The CDR3 runs 15 residues. Looked up from germline, CDR1 is LNHDA and CDR2 is SQIVND (reference sequence). The CDR3 DNA reads as TGTGCCAGTAGTACGGACCGGAGGATCACCGGGGAGCTGTTTTTT. This sequence encodes CASSTDRRITGELFF. The entire variable domain, with the rest obtained from reference TRBV19 and TRBJ2-2, is as follows: DGGITQSPKYLFRKEGQNVTLSCEQNLNHDAMYWYRQDPGQGLRLIYYSQIVNDFQKGDIAEGYSVSREKKESFPLTVTSAQKNPTAFYLCASSTDRRITGELFFGEGSRLTVL.